This T cell receptor (beta chain) was sequenced in a study of memory CD4+ T cells and cytomegalovirus serostatus. Study outcomes and limitations: About 40% of the roughly 150 known CMV-associated TCRbeta sequences appeared in CD4+ memory.

About this clone: Antigen specificity is unknown.

The data were produced by immunoSEQ multiplex PCR, yet TCRdb's version contains in-frame clones alone and is incomplete. The sample includes approximately 60,000 clones, 60% to 75% seen only once; the top ten take about 2.4%. The sort gate was single viable CD3+CD4+CD8-CD45RO+ cells for memory CD4+ T cells. Germline V lookup: CDR1 ENHRY, CDR2 SYGVKD. This CDR3 has 18 residues. V dropped 6 bases and J dropped 2 bases, with 20 bases sitting between them. The receptor was isolated from an adult in good health and CMV-seropositive. Source material: memory CD4+ T cells from blood. This chain joins TRBV10-3 and TRBJ2-6, with D possibly TRBD1 on 6 matching bases. CDR3 bases: TGTGCCATCAGCGTCGGTGGTACAGGGCGGGCTGGGGCCAACGTCCTGACTTTC. As protein: CAISVGGTGRAGANVLTF.